This T cell receptor (beta chain) came from a study of cytomegalovirus exposure and HLA in healthy donors. Study-level information: The 120 or so validation repertoires were produced on the same platform as the roughly 670 repertoires of the first cohort. This was reported in a later analysis. General study findings and limits: Cytomegalovirus-associated status was assigned to about 170 TCR beta chains.

The data were produced by immunoSEQ multiplex PCR, yet TCRdb's version contains in-frame clones alone and is incomplete. The sample carries about 76,000 clones, around 95% recorded once. In germline, CDR1 is SSHAT, CDR2 FNYEAQ (reference sequence). The CDR3 sequence is 16 residues long. Concerning this clone itself: Its target is not known. One junction end does not reproduce the germline sequence, and a read error may be involved. Additional DNA sequences in this sample encode the identical CDR3.

The chain has TRBV7-7 and TRBJ2-5; 12 bases map to TRBD2. The sequenced material came from PBMCs. This receptor was identified in a young woman in good health and CMV-seronegative. The CDR3 loop reads CASSLGLAGGQETQYF. Written as DNA, the CDR3 is TGTGCTAGCAGCTTGGGGCTAGCGGGGGGGCAAGAGACCCAGTACTTC. Looking up the rest from reference TRBV7-7 and TRBJ2-5 gives the full variable domain: GAGVSQSPRYKVTKRGQDVTLRCDPISSHATLYWYQQALGQGPEFLTYFNYEAQPDKSGLPSDRFSAERPEGSISTLTIQRTEQRDSAMYRCASSLGLAGGQETQYFGPGTRLLVL.